Presented here are 10 T cell receptor beta chains from one specimen sequenced in a study of neoadjuvant anti-PD-1 for oral cavity cancer. Assay: immunoSEQ multiplex PCR; the TCRdb copy retains only in-frame clones and omits some. The data show under 85,000 clones, with approximately 80% seen just once and 3.1% held by the top ten. The sample here was PBMCs, taken before nivolumab (anti-PD-1) treatment. Source of these receptors: a person aged 40 to 85 with oral cavity squamous cell carcinoma.

J is TRBJ2-7 and V is TRBV11-2; D gene uncertain. V was clipped by 5 bases and J by 4 bases, with 15 bases between them. Germline V gene lookup returns CDR1 SGHAT and CDR2 FQNNGV. The CDR3 loop spans 14 amino acids. Here the CDR3 DNA reads TGTGCCAGCAGCCGAATAACTCCTCCTTACGAGCAGTACTTC. Protein sequence: CASSRITPPYEQYF.

A single count supports this clone. The rearrangement links TRBV6-5 to TRBJ2-7; the D gene is possibly TRBD1 (6 bases). V was pared by 2 bases and J by 6 bases, with 17 bases between. CDR3 length equals 15 residues. Germline CDR1 is MNHEY and CDR2 is SVGAGI. The CDR3 reads CASSYPQGPSGEQYF. For the CDR3, the DNA is TGTGCCAGCAGTTACCCCCAGGGGCCGAGTGGCGAGCAGTACTTC.

V gene TRBV6-4 combines with J gene TRBJ1-5; 7 bases are a match to TRBD1. Unmatched junction bases numbered 2, after V lost 9 bases and J lost 6 bases. CDR1 MRHNA and CDR2 SNTAGT come from the germline V gene. The CDR3 contains 11 residues. The DNA of the CDR3 is TGTGCCAGGAGGGGGCCTCAGCCCCAGCATTTT. The encoded protein is CARRGPQPQHF.

In nucleotides, the CDR3 is TGTGCCAGCAGCCGCGGGGCGGGGGGTGAAGCTTTCTTT. Residues: CASSRGAGGEAFF. The chain links TRBV14 to TRBJ1-1, with D possibly TRBD1 on 5 matching bases. CDR1 is SGHDN and CDR2 is FVKESK in the germline V gene. Between the trimmed V and J ends, which lost 4 bases and 7 bases, there was a span of 13 bases. The CDR3 covers 13 residues.

This sequence joins TRBV6-1 and TRBJ1-5, with D unclear. Germline CDR1 MNHNS, CDR2 SASEGT. V lost 4 bases and J lost 7, with 11 bases in between. This CDR3 contains 13 residues. CDR3 bases: TGTGCCAGCAGTGTTCAGACTGAACAGCCCCAGCATTTT. Residues: CASSVQTEQPQHF.

The chain combines TRBV2 with TRBJ1-5; D gene ambiguous. Deletions cut 1 base from V and 3 bases from J, with 7 bases between. Germline V lookup: CDR1 SNHLY, CDR2 FYNNEI. The CDR3 covers 14 residues. In nucleotides, the CDR3 is TGTGCCAGCAGTGAAGGAACGATCAATCAGCCCCAGCATTTT. The encoded protein is CASSEGTINQPQHF. Full variable domain (rest looked up from reference TRBV2 and TRBJ1-5): EPEVTQTPSHQVTQMGQEVILRCVPISNHLYFYWYRQILGQKVEFLVSFYNNEISEKSEIFDDQFSVERPDGSNFTLKIRSTKLEDSAMYFCASSEGTINQPQHFGDGTRLSIL.

The rearrangement uses TRBV28 and TRBJ1-3, with 8 nucleotides matching TRBD1. This CDR3 has 15 residues. With V trimmed by 5 bases and J by 8 bases, 11 bases remained unmatched. CDR1 and CDR2 from the germline V gene are MDHEN and SYDVKM. The DNA for the CDR3 is TGTGCCAGCAGTCTGATGGACAGGGAGAGAGACACCATATATTTT. Protein sequence: CASSLMDRERDTIYF.

V is TRBV28 and J is TRBJ1-1, with 7 positions matching TRBD1. Germline V gene data show CDR1 as MDHEN and CDR2 as SYDVKM. The CDR3 length is 15 residues. With V trimmed by 3 bases and J by 5 bases, 9 bases remained unmatched. DNA of the CDR3: TGTGCCAGCAGTTTCCCGCCAGGGGGGATTACTGAAGCTTTCTTT. It is translated as CASSFPPGGITEAFF.

In this sample, this clone turned up many times. V usage is TRBV10-3 and J usage is TRBJ2-1; D is perhaps TRBD2 (5 bases). Trimming cost V 0 bases and J 15 bases, with 12 bases left between them. The CDR3 covers 12 residues. Germline lookup yields CDR1 ENHRY and CDR2 SYGVKD. CDR3 in amino acids: CAISESGASLFF. The CDR3 nucleotides are TGTGCCATCAGTGAGTCGGGAGCGTCCCTGTTCTTC.

This clone was recorded a few times. The chain employs TRBV2 and TRBJ1-1; weak D call: TRBD1 (6 bases). Trimming cost V 5 bases and J 0 bases, with 7 bases left between them. Germline values: CDR1 SNHLY, CDR2 FYNNEI. CDR3 length: 13 residues. The CDR3 DNA follows: TGTGCCAGCAGTCGGACAGTGAACACTGAAGCTTTCTTT. It encodes CASSRTVNTEAFF.